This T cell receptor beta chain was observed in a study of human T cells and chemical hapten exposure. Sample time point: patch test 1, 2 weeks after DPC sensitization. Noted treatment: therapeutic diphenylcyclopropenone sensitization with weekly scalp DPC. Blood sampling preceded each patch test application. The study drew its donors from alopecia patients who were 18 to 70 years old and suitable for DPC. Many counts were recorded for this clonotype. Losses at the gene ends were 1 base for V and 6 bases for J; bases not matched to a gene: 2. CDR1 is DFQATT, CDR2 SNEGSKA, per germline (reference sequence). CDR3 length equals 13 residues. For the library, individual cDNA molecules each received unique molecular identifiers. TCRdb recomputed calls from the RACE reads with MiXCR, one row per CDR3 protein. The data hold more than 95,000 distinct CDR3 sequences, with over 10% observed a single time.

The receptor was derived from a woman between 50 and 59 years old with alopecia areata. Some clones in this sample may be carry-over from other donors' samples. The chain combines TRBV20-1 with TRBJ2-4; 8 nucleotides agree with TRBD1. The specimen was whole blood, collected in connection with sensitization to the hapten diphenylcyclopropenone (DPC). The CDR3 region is CSARVQGGNIQYF. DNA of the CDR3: TGCAGTGCTAGAGTACAGGGGGGAAACATTCAGTACTTC.